The source of this TCR beta chain is a study of cytomegalovirus exposure and HLA in healthy donors. Points from the study as a whole: Cytomegalovirus-associated TCR beta chains were listed, numbering 164. In vitro data verified a few CMV-associated chains as specific for CMV antigens. Several V segments, TRBV6-2 and TRBV6-3 among them, could not be told apart and were dropped. A later analysis reportedly found that, within productive TCRs, an Asian-associated ancestry cluster had fewer N-insertions than the mean observed across the approximately 700 donors.

PCR involved 60 Vbeta and 13 Jbeta primers. Assay: immunoSEQ multiplex PCR; the TCRdb copy retains only in-frame clones and omits some. The sample contains about 120,000 clones, approximately 70% of which appear only once. Trimming removed 0 bases from V and 4 bases from J, with 22 bases in between. CDR1 and CDR2 (germline): LGHNA, YSLEER. The CDR3 totals 19 residues. Comment on this clone: Its antigen remains unknown.

The specimen sequenced was PBMCs. The rearrangement links TRBV4-3 to TRBJ1-5; D gene unclear. The sequence derives from a man under 40 in good health and CMV-seropositive. In DNA form, the CDR3 reads TGCGCCAGCAGCCAAGACATTTTCGGACGCGGGCCGGGGAATCAGCCCCAGCATTTT. Amino acid sequence: CASSQDIFGRGPGNQPQHF.